The rows below give T cell receptor beta chains drawn from one sample of a study of blood T cell repertoires in COVID-19. Assay: immunoSEQ multiplex PCR; the TCRdb copy retains only in-frame clones and omits some. The sample shows over 50,000 clones, under 90% of them seen only once. Sequenced sample: peripheral blood. Receptors were obtained from a middle-aged man with acute or convalescent COVID-19. Each CDR3 is given with its conserved first and last residue. D genes are given only for firm matches. Not all rows give a size; the values are once, few, many and, for expanded clones, a class.

clone_size	v_call	j_call	d_call	cdr3_nt	cdr3_aa
few	TRBV5-4	TRBJ2-3	TRBD2	TGTGCCAGCAAGGCGGGAGGTGGGAGCGCAGATACGCAGTATTTT	CASKAGGGSADTQYF
NA	TRBV11-2	TRBJ1-4	NA	TGTGCCAGCAGCGTAACAGGCCGGGTACTAGAAAAACTGTTTTTT	CASSVTGRVLEKLFF
NA	TRBV9	TRBJ1-3	NA	TGTGCCAGCAGCGTCCTCCCCGGAGGGAGAAGCTCTGGAAACACCATATATTTT	CASSVLPGGRSSGNTIYF
NA	TRBV7-7	TRBJ2-1	TRBD2	TGTGCTAGCAGCTTACGGTGGGGTAGCGGGGACTCCTACAATGAGCAGTTCTTC	CASSLRWGSGDSYNEQFF
NA	TRBV6-6	TRBJ2-1	NA	TGTGCCAGCAGTGCTTCGGGGAACTACAATGAGCAGTTCTTC	CASSASGNYNEQFF
NA	TRBV2	TRBJ2-3	NA	TGTGCCAGCAGGCGGGCCTACTCCTCCGATACGCAGTATTTT	CASRRAYSSDTQYF
NA	TRBV28	TRBJ2-7	NA	TGTGCCAGCAGTTTAGCGGCTACCAACTCTTACGAGCAGTACTTC	CASSLAATNSYEQYF
NA	TRBV6-5	TRBJ2-7	TRBD2	TGTGCCAGCAGCAGGACTAGCGATAGCTCCTACGAGCAGTACTTC	CASSRTSDSSYEQYF
NA	TRBV9	TRBJ1-6	NA	TGTGCCAGCAGGGTCCGGGACACCGAAGGACCCCTCCACTTT	CASRVRDTEGPLHF
NA	TRBV28	TRBJ1-2	TRBD1	TGTGCCAGCAGTTCCACAGGGGCGCCGGGCTACACCTTC	CASSSTGAPGYTF
NA	TRBV27	TRBJ2-3	TRBD2	TGTGCCAGCAGTTTATCGAGTCTAGCGGGTCCGTCTGAGGGCACAGATACGCAGTATTTT	CASSLSSLAGPSEGTDTQYF
few	TRBV6-6	TRBJ2-2	NA	TGTGCCAGCAGCCCGGTTGGCACCGGGGAGCTGTTTTTT	CASSPVGTGELFF
NA	TRBV19	TRBJ1-1	TRBD1	TGTGCCAGTAGTATAGCCGGGACAGGGCTCACTGAAGCTTTCTTT	CASSIAGTGLTEAFF
NA	TRBV7-9	TRBJ2-5	TRBD1	TGTGCCAGCAGCTCCCGGGACAGAAGACAAGAGACCCAGTACTTC	CASSSRDRRQETQYF
NA	TRBV28	TRBJ1-1	TRBD1	TGTGCCAGCAGCCGGGACAGAGATTACACTGAAGCTTTCTTT	CASSRDRDYTEAFF
NA	TRBV9	TRBJ2-7	NA	TGTGCCAGCAGCGTAGGGCCAGGCCCTAACGGGCAGTACTTC	CASSVGPGPNGQYF
NA	TRBV7-3	TRBJ1-5	TRBD1	TGTGCCAGCAGTCATCGGGACAGGGCCTTTCATAGCAATCAGCCCCAGCATTTT	CASSHRDRAFHSNQPQHF
NA	TRBV10-2	TRBJ1-2	TRBD1	TGCGCCAGCAACCCAGGACAGGGGTCGAACTATGGCTACACCTTC	CASNPGQGSNYGYTF
NA	TRBV3-1/TRBV3-2	TRBJ2-7	TRBD2	TGTGCCAGCAGCCAAGGAACTAGCGTTCCCTACGAGCAGTACTTC	CASSQGTSVPYEQYF
NA	TRBV11-2	TRBJ1-4	TRBD1	TGTGCCAGCAGCTCCCGACAGGGGGCTGAAAAACTGTTTTTT	CASSSRQGAEKLFF
NA	TRBV11-1	TRBJ2-1	TRBD2	TGTGCCAGCAGCTTAGTTAGCGGGAGCTACAATGAGCAGTTCTTC	CASSLVSGSYNEQFF
once	TRBV6-1	TRBJ2-1	TRBD2	TGTGCCAGCAGTGAGGCGGGGCTAGCGGGAGGGCCCAATGAGCAGTTCTTC	CASSEAGLAGGPNEQFF
once	TRBV5-4	TRBJ1-2	NA	TGTGCCAGCAGCCTAACGGGGGGGAAGTTCGGCTACACCTTC	CASSLTGGKFGYTF
NA	TRBV24-1	TRBJ2-1	NA	TGTGCCACCAGTGACGCGGGCCTCCGGTGGGAGCAGTTCTTC	CATSDAGLRWEQFF
NA	TRBV7-8	TRBJ2-2	TRBD1	TGTGCCAGCAGCTCGGGACAGATCACCGGGGAGCTGTTTTTT	CASSSGQITGELFF
once	TRBV11-2	TRBJ2-7	TRBD2	TGTGCCAGCAGCTCGGCGGGGGGCTCGAACTCCTACGAGCAGTACTTC	CASSSAGGSNSYEQYF
NA	TRBV18	TRBJ2-3	NA	TGTGCCAGCTCACCAGCGGCACTCACCGCGGGCACAGATACGCAGTATTTT	CASSPAALTAGTDTQYF
NA	TRBV4-1	TRBJ2-3	NA	TGCGCCAGCAGCCAAGATAAGGAGTTCACAGATACGCAGTATTTT	CASSQDKEFTDTQYF
NA	TRBV5-5	TRBJ2-7	NA	TGTGCCAGCAGCTTGGAGAGGGCTTCGGGGGTCCAGACCTTGGAGCAGTACTTC	CASSLERASGVQTLEQYF
NA	TRBV29-1	TRBJ2-7	TRBD2	TGCAGCGTTTTACTAGCGGGCGCGCTGGGCGAGCAGTACTTC	CSVLLAGALGEQYF
NA	TRBV28	TRBJ1-5	NA	TGTGCCAGCAGTTCTGCCCGGCAGCCCCAGCATTTT	CASSSARQPQHF
NA	TRBV2	TRBJ1-3	NA	TGTGCCAGCAGCGATATAGACAGGGGAAACACCATATATTTT	CASSDIDRGNTIYF
NA	TRBV5-4	TRBJ2-2	NA	TGTGCCAGCAGCTGGGGGGGACAGAACACCGGGGAGCTGTTTTTT	CASSWGGQNTGELFF
NA	TRBV5-4	TRBJ2-7	NA	TGTGCCAGCAGCTTGAATCTCCAGTCCTACGAGCAGTACTTC	CASSLNLQSYEQYF
NA	TRBV7-8	TRBJ2-5	TRBD2	TGTGCCAGCATCCCGACTAGCGACCAAGAGACCCAGTACTTC	CASIPTSDQETQYF
NA	TRBV6-2/TRBV6-3	TRBJ2-3	NA	TGTGCCAGCAGTTACAGCGAGACAGATACGCAGTATTTT	CASSYSETDTQYF
few	TRBV30	TRBJ1-3	NA	TGTGCCTGGAGTGTAGATCGGAGCTCTGGAAACACCATATATTTT	CAWSVDRSSGNTIYF
NA	TRBV29-1	TRBJ2-7	NA	TGCAGCGCCTCAGGGAACTCCTACGAGCAGTACTTC	CSASGNSYEQYF
many	TRBV6-5	TRBJ2-1	TRBD2	TGTGCCGCTGGGGGGGTCAGGTTCGTTCAGTTCTTC	CAAGGVRFVQFF
NA	TRBV6-2/TRBV6-3	TRBJ1-5	TRBD1	TGTGCCAGCAGCCGCGGGACAGGCACCCAGCCCCAGCATTTT	CASSRGTGTQPQHF
NA	TRBV5-6	TRBJ2-1	TRBD2	TGTGCCAGCATCCCCCGACTAGCGGGAGCCAATGAGCAGTTCTTC	CASIPRLAGANEQFF
NA	TRBV12-3/TRBV12-4	TRBJ2-7	TRBD2	TGTGCCAGCAGTTTTGGCGGGAGTTACGAGCAGTACTTC	CASSFGGSYEQYF
NA	TRBV13	TRBJ2-3	NA	TGTGCCAGCAGCTCCGTAAGCTTAATAACAGATACGCAGTATTTT	CASSSVSLITDTQYF
NA	TRBV3-1/TRBV3-2	TRBJ1-1	NA	TGTGCCAGCAGCCAAGGCAGTGCGAACACTGAAGCTTTCTTT	CASSQGSANTEAFF
NA	TRBV28	TRBJ2-1	TRBD2	TGTGCCAGCAGTGACACACCCTTAGCGGGAGATGGGTTCTTC	CASSDTPLAGDGFF